A selection of T cell receptor beta chains follows, all from one sample in a study of T-cell reconstitution after alpha-beta-depleted transplantation in children. TCRdb processed the PCR reads anew with MiXCR; each CDR3 protein has one entry. The table has about 300,000 distinct CDR3 sequences, over 7.5% seen once. Material: peripheral blood, obtained 360 days after TCRalphabeta/CD19-depleted stem cell transplant. These receptors all stem from a female patient aged 2-15 years who had a stem cell transplant for Fanconi anemia, so the T cells may come from the graft donor. Each CDR3 is given without its conserved first and last residue.

J	V	CDR3
TRBJ2-3	TRBV20-1	SARVGSADTQY
TRBJ1-1	TRBV29-1	SVAERGLRGAEAF
TRBJ1-1	TRBV7-2	ASSLVVSGANTEAF
TRBJ2-1	TRBV28	ASSFASGGPYNEQF
TRBJ1-5	TRBV28	ASSPGTLGLRNQPQH
TRBJ2-3	TRBV20-1	SARETSRGYTQY
TRBJ1-1	TRBV4-1	ASCQVGGTHTEAF
TRBJ1-2	TRBV28	ASSAEGYT
TRBJ1-2	TRBV7-9	ASSFTGGGCT
TRBJ1-2	TRBV6-6	ASSYYGYT
TRBJ2-1	TRBV28	ASSLPSADYNEQF
TRBJ2-2	TRBV5-4	ASSSGQGAPLNTGELF
TRBJ1-4	TRBV6-5	ASSYSGTVNEKLF
TRBJ2-7	TRBV3-1	ASSHPGLAGVEQY
TRBJ2-3	TRBV6-2/TRBV6-3	ASSYQGLVGNTQY
TRBJ2-6	TRBV21-1	ASTIPGDRTLWWANVLT
TRBJ2-7	TRBV11-2	ATQGGYEQY
TRBJ1-2	TRBV12-3/TRBV12-4	ASSARDRGRGNYGYT
TRBJ2-5	TRBV5-1	ASSSIYQETQY
TRBJ1-5	TRBV28	ASSLMGVGPNQPQH
TRBJ1-3	TRBV3-1	ASSQGPGFPSGNTIY
TRBJ2-3	TRBV7-8	ASSFGTITDTQY
TRBJ2-1	TRBV2	ASSEEGGRINEQF
TRBJ2-2	TRBV5-1	ASSPGTSGESGELF
TRBJ2-5	TRBV7-3	ASSLMGQGAETQY
TRBJ2-2	TRBV25-1	ASSGTPGELF
TRBJ1-1	TRBV7-3	ASSSGTGRETF
TRBJ2-5	TRBV2	ASSVTFTSAEETQY
TRBJ1-5	TRBV7-8	ASSSQGGQNNQPQH
TRBJ2-5	TRBV6-5	ASSYWTGMETQY
TRBJ1-1	TRBV20-1	SARDSPRLLGSGI
TRBJ1-5	TRBV29-1	SVGTDNQPQH
TRBJ2-7	TRBV18	ASSPLRSDRVAEQY
TRBJ1-4	TRBV5-1	ASSRRRQGTNEKLF
TRBJ2-5	TRBV9	ASSVGWGQETQY
TRBJ2-1	TRBV6-4	ASSLEGGHYNEQF
TRBJ1-2	TRBV20-1	SASNGGYGDLAYGYT
TRBJ2-7	TRBV20-1	SAWDRALFEQY
TRBJ1-1	TRBV7-9	ASSFLSTGRMFEAF
TRBJ2-1	TRBV2	ASQTGPYNEQF
TRBJ1-3	TRBV7-9	ASRPRGFQASGNTIY
TRBJ1-4	TRBV25-1	ASSGTGLEKLF
TRBJ2-7	TRBV7-9	ASSITYEQY
TRBJ2-1	TRBV4-1	ASSHDGRPYNEQF
TRBJ1-6	TRBV5-1	ASSYQGRPNSPLH
TRBJ1-5	TRBV14	ASSQDQGQPQH
TRBJ1-5	TRBV7-2	ASSLRQFSNQPQH
TRBJ2-7	TRBV20-1	SASNRGLSYEQY
TRBJ2-5	TRBV5-1	ASSPVQFQETQY
TRBJ1-5	TRBV7-2	ASSPGTGISQPQH
TRBJ2-1	TRBV7-2	ASSSTSGRYNEQF